This TCR beta chain was found in a study of response to subunit inactivated influenza vaccine. CDR3 size: 12 residues. The germline V gene has CDR1 SGHTA and CDR2 FQGNSA. Trimming removed 1 base from V and 9 bases from J, with 7 bases in between. This clonotype was counted many times. Its antigen remains unidentified. Study-wide results and caveats: It was the authors' suggestion that each seasonal influenza vaccination recruits few new T cells.

Each CDR3 protein gets one entry after TCRdb re-called the RT-PCR reads with MiXCR. The profile shows approximately 290,000 distinct CDR3 sequences, about 20% of them singletons. This TCR derives from a man in his fifties or sixties who received an inactivated influenza vaccine. The chain links TRBV7-2 to TRBJ1-5, with unresolved D. Here the sequenced sample was PBMCs from blood, taken 21 months after vaccination. The CDR3 sequence: CASSLVSGPQHF. The CDR3 DNA reads as TGTGCCAGCAGCTTAGTCAGTGGGCCCCAGCATTTT.